Below, one T cell receptor beta chain is given with its context. Its specific antigen is unknown. No base quality values were provided; no much bigger clone lies one nucleotide off. The data are from a study of OX40 agonist ivuxolimab in advanced cancers. Broadly, across the study: Ivuxolimab, which targeted the costimulatory receptor OX40 (CD134), was an agonistic, fully human IgG2 monoclonal antibody. Intravenous ivuxolimab was administered to patients every 2 weeks at six dose levels: 0.01, 0.1, 0.3, 1.5, 3 and 10 mg/kg. Among the approximately 54 dose-escalation patients, some 20 had hepatocellular carcinoma, around 15 melanoma, 9 renal cell carcinoma and 9 head and neck cancer. In the dose-escalation cohort, 82.7% of patients were male, and the mean age was roughly 60 years, with a range of roughly 20 to 80. Prior anti-PD-1, anti-PD-L1 or anti-CTLA-4 therapy was permitted, and checkpoint inhibitors had been received by 40% to 50% of dose-escalation patients. Three dose-escalation patients achieved partial responses, one with hepatocellular carcinoma and two with cutaneous melanoma. Peripheral TCRbeta sequencing aimed to test whether ivuxolimab altered TCR sequence diversity and caused clonal T-cell expansion. The paper covers the monotherapy dose-escalation part of the phase I ivuxolimab trial, which included N ≈ 57 patients.

The investigation overall reported the following: Partial responders in the 0.1-3.0 mg/kg groups had among the lowest normalized peripheral clonal expansion, especially among CD8+ T cells. The antigen specificity of the clonally expanded peripheral T cells was not determined. Clonal expansion of both CD4+ and CD8+ blood T cells was observed from baseline to week 6 at doses 0.1 to 3.0 mg/kg. After ivuxolimab, more expanded clones were found on average in CD8+ T cells than in CD4+ T cells. Low levels of normalized T-cell clonal expansion were also shown by some nonresponding patients.

Genomic DNA was extracted from sorted cells for sequencing of the TCRbeta CDR3 region. The immunoSEQ Assay was used for sequencing of TCRbeta CDR3 regions. The clones in this table, taken by TCRdb from immuneACCESS, are in-frame only. Not every clone is retained; where verified, under half of the shortfall comes from an unresolved V gene, and the cause of the rest is unknown. In all, the sample holds some 50,000 clones, and approximately 84% of those were seen once. Roughly an eighth of the sample comes from the top ten. Patients with autoimmune disease history or receiving systemic immunosuppression were excluded from the trial. Peripheral blood for TCR sequencing was collected from all dose cohorts at baseline, on cycle 4 day 1, and on cycle 7 day 1. Samples came from an open-label, multicenter, first-in-human phase I dose-escalation trial of ivuxolimab. The trial enrolled adults with locally advanced or metastatic head and neck squamous cell, hepatocellular, melanoma or renal cell carcinoma. Before TCR sequencing, CD4+ T cells and CD8+ T cells were sorted from peripheral blood as separate populations.

CDR1 and CDR2, per the germline V gene, are KGHSH and LQKENI. Inclusive of the bounding cysteine and phenylalanine, the CDR3 is 17 residues long. Only CDR3 DNA is held: 51 bases, read in frame from base 1. The germline V end is reduced by 3 bases and the J end by 3 bases; junction bases left unmatched: 11. The TCR was taken from an adult with an advanced solid tumor such as melanoma, head and neck, liver or kidney cancer. This chain is built from TRBV18 and TRBJ2-3; 8 middle bases align to TRBD2. The sample in question was CD4+ or CD8+ T cells sorted from blood, obtained in a trial of the OX40 agonist ivuxolimab. The nucleotides are TGTGCCAGCTCACCCCCCGGGGTAGCGGGAATGACAGATACGCAGTATTTT. It codes for CASSPPGVAGMTDTQYF.